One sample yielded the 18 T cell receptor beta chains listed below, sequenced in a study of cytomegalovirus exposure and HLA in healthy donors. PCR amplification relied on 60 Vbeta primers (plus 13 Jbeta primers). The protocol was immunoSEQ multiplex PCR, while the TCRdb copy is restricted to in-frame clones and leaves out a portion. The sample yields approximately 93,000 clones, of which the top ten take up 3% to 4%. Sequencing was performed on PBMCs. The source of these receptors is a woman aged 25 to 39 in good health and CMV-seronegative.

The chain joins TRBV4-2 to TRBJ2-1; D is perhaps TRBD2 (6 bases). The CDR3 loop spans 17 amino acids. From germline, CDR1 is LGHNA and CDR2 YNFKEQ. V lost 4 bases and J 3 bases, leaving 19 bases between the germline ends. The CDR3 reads CASSPTFLALLYNEQFF. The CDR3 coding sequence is TGTGCCAGCAGCCCTACATTTCTAGCGCTACTCTACAATGAGCAGTTCTTC.

The CDR3 nucleotides are TGTGCCAGTAGTAACAGGGGAACTAATGAAAAACTGTTTTTT. Protein sequence: CASSNRGTNEKLFF. The chain employs TRBV19 and TRBJ1-4; TRBD1 matches 7 bases. The CDR3 is made up of 14 amino acids. Germline trimming cut 4 bases from V and 1 base from J; bases unmatched to any gene: 0. Germline CDR1 LNHDA, CDR2 SQIVND (reference sequence).

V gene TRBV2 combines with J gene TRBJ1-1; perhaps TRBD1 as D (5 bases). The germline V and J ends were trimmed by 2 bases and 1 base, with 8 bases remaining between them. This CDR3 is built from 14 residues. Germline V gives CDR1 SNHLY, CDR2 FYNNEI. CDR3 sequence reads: CASSERGENTEAFF. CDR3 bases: TGTGCCAGCAGTGAACGGGGGGAGAACACTGAAGCTTTCTTT.

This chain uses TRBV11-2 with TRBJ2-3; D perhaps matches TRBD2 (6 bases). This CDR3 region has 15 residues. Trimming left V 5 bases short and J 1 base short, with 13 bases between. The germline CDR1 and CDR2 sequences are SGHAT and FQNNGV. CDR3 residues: CASSPGGAGTDTQYF. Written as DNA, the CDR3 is TGTGCCAGCAGCCCCGGGGGAGCGGGCACAGATACGCAGTATTTT.

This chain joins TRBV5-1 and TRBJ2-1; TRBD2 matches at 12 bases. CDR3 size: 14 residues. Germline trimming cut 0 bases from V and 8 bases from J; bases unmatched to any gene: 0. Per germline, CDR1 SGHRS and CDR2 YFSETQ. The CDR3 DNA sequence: TGCGCCAGCAGCTTGGGACTAGCGGGAGATGAGCAGTTCTTC. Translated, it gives CASSLGLAGDEQFF.

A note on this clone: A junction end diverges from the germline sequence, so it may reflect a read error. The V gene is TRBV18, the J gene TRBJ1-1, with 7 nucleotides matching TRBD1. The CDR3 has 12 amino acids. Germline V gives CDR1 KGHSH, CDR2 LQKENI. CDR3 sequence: CASSPLGGASDF. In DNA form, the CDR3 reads TGTGCCAGCTCACCACTAGGGGGCGCAAGCGATTTT.

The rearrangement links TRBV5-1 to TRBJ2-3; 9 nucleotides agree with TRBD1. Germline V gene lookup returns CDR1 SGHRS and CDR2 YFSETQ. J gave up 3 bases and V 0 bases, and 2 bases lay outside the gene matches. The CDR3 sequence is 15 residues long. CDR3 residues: CASSLADRGTDTQYF. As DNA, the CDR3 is TGCGCCAGCAGCTTGGCGGACAGGGGTACAGATACGCAGTATTTT.

The CDR3 is CASSQSDRGDEQYF. CDR3 sequence (DNA): TGCGCCAGCAGCCAGAGCGACAGGGGAGACGAGCAGTACTTC. The chain carries TRBV4-1 and TRBJ2-7; 8 bases agree with TRBD1. The CDR3 has 14 amino acids. Trimming removed 3 bases from V and 5 bases from J; junction bases left unmatched: 6. Looked up from germline, CDR1 is MGHRA and CDR2 is YSYEKL.

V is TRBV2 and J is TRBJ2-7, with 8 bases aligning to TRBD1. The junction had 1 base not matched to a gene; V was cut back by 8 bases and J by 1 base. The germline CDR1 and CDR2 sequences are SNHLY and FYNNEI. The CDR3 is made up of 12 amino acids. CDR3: CASGQGSYEQYF. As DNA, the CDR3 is TGTGCCAGCGGACAGGGATCCTACGAGCAGTACTTC.

The CDR3, as DNA: TGTGCCAGCAGCTCCAAAATCGGACAGGGGGCGGGCAATGAGCAGTTCTTC. The encoded protein is CASSSKIGQGAGNEQFF. The V gene is TRBV7-3, the J gene TRBJ2-1, with 11 bases identical to TRBD1. This CDR3 has 17 amino acids. V shed 4 bases and J 6 bases; nucleotides not matched to a gene: 11. The germline CDR1 and CDR2 sequences are SGHTA and FQGTGA.

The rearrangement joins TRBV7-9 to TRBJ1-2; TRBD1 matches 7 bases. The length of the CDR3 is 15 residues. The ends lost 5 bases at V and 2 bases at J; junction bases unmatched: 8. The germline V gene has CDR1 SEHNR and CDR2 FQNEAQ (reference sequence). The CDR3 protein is CASSRSTGANYGYTF. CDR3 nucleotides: TGTGCCAGCAGCCGTTCAACAGGGGCGAACTATGGCTACACCTTC.

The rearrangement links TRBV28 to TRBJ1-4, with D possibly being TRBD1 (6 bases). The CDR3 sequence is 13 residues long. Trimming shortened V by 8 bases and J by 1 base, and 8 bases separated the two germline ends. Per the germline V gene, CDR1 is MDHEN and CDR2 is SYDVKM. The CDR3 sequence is CASLQGTNEKLFF. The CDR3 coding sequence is TGTGCCAGCCTACAGGGAACTAATGAAAAACTGTTTTTT.

In nucleotides, the CDR3 is TGTGCCAGCACCCGGGGAGACGAGCAGTACTTC. As protein: CASTRGDEQYF. The genes are TRBV2 and TRBJ2-7, with D maybe TRBD2 (5 bases). Trimming took 7 bases from V and 5 from J, leaving 9 bases between them. Germline V lookup: CDR1 SNHLY, CDR2 FYNNEI. CDR3 length equals 11 residues.

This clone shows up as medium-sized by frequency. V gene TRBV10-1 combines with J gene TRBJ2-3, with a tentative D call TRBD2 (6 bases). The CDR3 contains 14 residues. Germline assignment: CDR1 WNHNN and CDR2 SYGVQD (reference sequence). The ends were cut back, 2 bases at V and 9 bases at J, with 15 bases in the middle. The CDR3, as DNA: TGCGCCAGCAGTGAGGTCACTAGCCGAAGGACGCAGTATTTT. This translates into CASSEVTSRRTQYF.

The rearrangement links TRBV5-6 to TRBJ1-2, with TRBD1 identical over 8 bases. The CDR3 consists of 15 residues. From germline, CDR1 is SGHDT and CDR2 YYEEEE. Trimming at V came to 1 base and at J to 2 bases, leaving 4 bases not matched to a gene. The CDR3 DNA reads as TGTGCCAGCAGCTTGTCGCAGGGGGCAAACTATGGCTACACCTTC. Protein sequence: CASSLSQGANYGYTF.

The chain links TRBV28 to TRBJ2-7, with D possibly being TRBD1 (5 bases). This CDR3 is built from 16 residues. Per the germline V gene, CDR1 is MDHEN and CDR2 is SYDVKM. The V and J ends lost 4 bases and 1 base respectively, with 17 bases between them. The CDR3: CASSSQGFGVSYEQYF. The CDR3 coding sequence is TGTGCCAGCAGTTCGCAGGGTTTTGGGGTTTCCTACGAGCAGTACTTC.

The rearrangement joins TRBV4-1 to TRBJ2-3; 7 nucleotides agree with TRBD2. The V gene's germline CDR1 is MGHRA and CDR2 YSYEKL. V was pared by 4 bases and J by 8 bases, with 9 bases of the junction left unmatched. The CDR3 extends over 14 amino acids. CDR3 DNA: TGCGCCAGCAGCCCAGCCGGGATAGCGGGTACGCAGTATTTT. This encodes CASSPAGIAGTQYF.

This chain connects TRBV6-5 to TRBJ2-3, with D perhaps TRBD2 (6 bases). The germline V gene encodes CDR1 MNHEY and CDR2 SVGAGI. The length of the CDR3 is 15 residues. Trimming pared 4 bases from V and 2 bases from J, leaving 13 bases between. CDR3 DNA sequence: TGTGCCAGCAGTTCTTTAGCGGCTTCCACAGATACGCAGTATTTT. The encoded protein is CASSSLAASTDTQYF.